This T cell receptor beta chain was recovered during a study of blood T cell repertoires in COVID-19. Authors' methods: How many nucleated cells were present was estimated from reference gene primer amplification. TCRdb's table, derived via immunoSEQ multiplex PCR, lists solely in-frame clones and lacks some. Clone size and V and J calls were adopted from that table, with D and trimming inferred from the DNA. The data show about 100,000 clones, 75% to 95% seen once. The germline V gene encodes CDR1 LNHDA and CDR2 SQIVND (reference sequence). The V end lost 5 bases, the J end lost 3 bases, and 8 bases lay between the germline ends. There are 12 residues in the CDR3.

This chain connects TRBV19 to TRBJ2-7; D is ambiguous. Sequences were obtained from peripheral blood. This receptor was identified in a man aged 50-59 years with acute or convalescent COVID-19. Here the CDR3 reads CASSSPSYEQYF. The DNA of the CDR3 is TGTGCCAGTAGTTCCCCCAGCTACGAGCAGTACTTC.